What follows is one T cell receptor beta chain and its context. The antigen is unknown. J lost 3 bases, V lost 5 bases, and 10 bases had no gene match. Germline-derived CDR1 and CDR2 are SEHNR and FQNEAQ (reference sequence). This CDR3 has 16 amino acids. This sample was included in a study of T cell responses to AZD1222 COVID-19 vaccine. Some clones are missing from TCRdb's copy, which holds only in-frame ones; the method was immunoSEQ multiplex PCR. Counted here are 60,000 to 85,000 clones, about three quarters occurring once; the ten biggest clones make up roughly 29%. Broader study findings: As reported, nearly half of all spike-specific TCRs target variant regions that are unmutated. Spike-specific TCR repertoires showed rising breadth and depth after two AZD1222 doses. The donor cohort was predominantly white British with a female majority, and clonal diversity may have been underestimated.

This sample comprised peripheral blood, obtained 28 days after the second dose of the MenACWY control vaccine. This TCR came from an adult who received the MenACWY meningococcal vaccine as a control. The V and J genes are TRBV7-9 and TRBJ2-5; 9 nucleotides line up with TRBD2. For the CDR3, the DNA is TGTGCCAGCAGCCCCGCGGGAGGGGAGAGGGAAGAGACCCAGTACTTC. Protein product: CASSPAGGEREETQYF.